This TCR beta chain came from a study of T cell clones after liver transplantation. Turning to the study itself: Third-party-reactive TCRbeta sequences from pre-transplant mixed lymphocyte reactions served as antigen-independent comparators. Tolerant meant at least one year fully off immunosuppression without liver enzymes above twice normal.

The V gene lost 5 bases and the J gene lost 0 bases, with 21 bases spanning the gap. This CDR3 is 17 amino acids long. The germline CDR1 and CDR2 sequences are SGDLS and YYNGEE. Study-wide results and limits: Circulating graft-donor-reactive CD4 TCRbeta sequences fell significantly post-transplant in 5 of 8 subjects.

Sequenced by immunoSEQ multiplex PCR; TCRdb stores in-frame clones only, minus some. This repertoire shows 85,000 to 130,000 clones, 75% to 85% found once; its top ten account for approximately 0.99%. In this sample, this clone turned up once. Its antigen is not identified. The V and J genes are TRBV9 and TRBJ2-7, with D unresolved. This TCR was sampled from a human donor who received a liver transplant. The sample here was CD4+ T cells from blood, taken before liver transplant. The CDR3 DNA reads as TGTGCCAGCAGGGGCCCCCAGAGTGGCAGCGTCTCCTACGAGCAGTACTTC. It codes for CASRGPQSGSVSYEQYF.